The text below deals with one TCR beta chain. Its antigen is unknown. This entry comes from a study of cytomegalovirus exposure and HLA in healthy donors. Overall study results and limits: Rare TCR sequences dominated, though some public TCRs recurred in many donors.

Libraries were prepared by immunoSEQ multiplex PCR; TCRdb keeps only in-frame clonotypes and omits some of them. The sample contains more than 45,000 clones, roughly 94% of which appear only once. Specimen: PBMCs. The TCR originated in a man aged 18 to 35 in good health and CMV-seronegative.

CDR3 DNA sequence: TGTGCCTGGAGCGTCTTAGCGGGGGCCGGGTACACTGAAGCTTTCTTT. Amino acids: CAWSVLAGAGYTEAFF. The chain is built from TRBV30 and TRBJ1-1, with a tentative D call TRBD1 (6 bases). Per the germline V gene, CDR1 is GTSNPN and CDR2 is SVGIG (reference sequence). Trimming shortened V by 3 bases and J by 3 bases, and 20 bases separated the two germline ends. This CDR3 contains 16 residues.